The TCR beta chain under discussion was sequenced for a study of T cell responses to AZD1222 COVID-19 vaccine (dated by TCRdb to the early 2020s). Some background on the complete study: TCR sequencing covered roughly 230 trial participants: 207 given two doses of AZD1222 and approximately 26 given two doses of MenACWY control vaccine. Trial participants were enrolled into age subgroups of 18-55, 56-69 and 70-plus years, which contained about 150, 27 and 61 TCR-sequenced participants, respectively. Study-wide findings and limitations: CD4 TCRs associated with the vaccine covered the entire spike protein, and the dominant responses were in regions 160-218 and 743-854. Participants were mostly white British and included more females than males, and it was suggested by the authors that clonal diversity may have been underestimated. Reportedly, almost half of the unique spike-specific TCRs recognized epitopes lying outside the regions that are mutated in the B.1.351 and B.1.1.7 variants. No day 14 peak-response samples were available, so repertoires were characterized only after the peak T cell response. Spike-specific TCR breadth and depth rose significantly after two AZD1222 doses compared with day 0 and with MenACWY recipients. Conclusions about previously exposed vaccinees are limited, since just a handful of AZD1222 recipients were seropositive for SARS-CoV-2 at baseline. In the small 56-69-year group, the increase in depth fell short of significance, most likely because of low power.

The CDR3 regions of human TCRbeta chains were analyzed by immunosequencing. The study's processing was this. Repertoire TCRs were checked for matches against a reference library of SARS-CoV-2-specific TCRs that had been generated using the MIRA antigen-specificity platform. Breadth meant the fraction of unique TCRs that were SARS-CoV-2-associated, whereas depth meant the fraction of total T cells that were SARS-CoV-2-associated. Each spike-specific TCR was assigned to its reactive spike region and to a CD4 or CD8 class using the MIRA data. Log10-transformed breadth and depth values were compared by one-way ANOVA with Sidak's multiple comparisons tests. Held by TCRdb, this immuneACCESS table contains in-frame sequences only and omits some clones. Under half of the omission traces to an unresolved V gene where checked; the cause of the rest is unknown. From that table come the V and J calls and clone size; the DNA was used to work out D and trimming. The sample table records some 73,000 clones; approximately 89% of these occur just once. The ten largest account for approximately 8.6% of the sample.

This specimen's time point label, per the study, means: about 28 days (+/-7) after the second vaccine dose. AZD1222 recipients given second doses at about 4 weeks or at about 12 weeks were pooled, since spike-specific TCR depth and breadth were not found to differ between the two schedules. Vaccinee samples were obtained from the UK trials COV001 and COV002, which included a single-blind randomized controlled phase 2/3 trial of AZD1222 (ChAdOx1 nCoV-19) in healthy adults. For TCRbeta chain sequencing, PBMC samples from trial participants were taken at day 0 and at day 28 after the second dose. Taken from cysteine to phenylalanine, the CDR3 has 16 residues. Solely the CDR3 DNA is kept, with 48 bases framed from the first base. CDR1 is given as SGDLS and CDR2 as YYNGEE, both from the germline V gene. The trim is 0 bases for V and 2 bases for J, with a gap of 12 bases between the germline ends. Worth noting for this clone: What antigen it recognizes has not been identified. No much larger clone is present one base from it, and per-base qualities are unavailable.

The sample was peripheral blood, taken 28 days after the second AZD1222 dose. This receptor was obtained from an adult who received the AZD1222 COVID-19 vaccine. This chain joins TRBV9 to TRBJ2-1, with the D gene not confidently named. The DNA sequence is as follows: TGTGCCAGCAGCGTAGATAGGGTCCTACCCTACAATGAGCAGTTCTTC. Translated, this gives CASSVDRVLPYNEQFF.